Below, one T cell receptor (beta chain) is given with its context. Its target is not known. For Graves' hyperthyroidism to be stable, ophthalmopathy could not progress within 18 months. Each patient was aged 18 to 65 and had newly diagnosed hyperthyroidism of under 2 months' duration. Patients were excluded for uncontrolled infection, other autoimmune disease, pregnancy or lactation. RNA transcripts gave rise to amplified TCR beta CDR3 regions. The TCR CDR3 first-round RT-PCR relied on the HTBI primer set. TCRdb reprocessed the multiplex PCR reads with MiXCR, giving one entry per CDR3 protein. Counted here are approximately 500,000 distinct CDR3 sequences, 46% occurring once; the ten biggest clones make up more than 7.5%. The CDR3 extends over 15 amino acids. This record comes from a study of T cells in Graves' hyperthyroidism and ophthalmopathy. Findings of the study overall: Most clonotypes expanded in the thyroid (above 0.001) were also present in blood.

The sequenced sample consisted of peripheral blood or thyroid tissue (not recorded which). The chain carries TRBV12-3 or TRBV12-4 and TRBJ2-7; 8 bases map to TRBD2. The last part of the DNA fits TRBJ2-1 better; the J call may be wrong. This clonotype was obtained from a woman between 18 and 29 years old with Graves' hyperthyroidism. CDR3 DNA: TGTGCCAGCGCGCCGGGGCGGGAGGCCACGGATGAGCAGTTCTTC. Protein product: CASAPGREATDEQFF.